The 3 T cell receptor beta chains listed next were all sequenced from one sample in a study of technical replicates of blood from several donors. Sequenced by immunoSEQ multiplex PCR; TCRdb stores in-frame clones only, minus some. This table holds about 66,000 clones, roughly 92% found once. Sequences were obtained from T cells isolated from PBMCs. The receptors were sampled from a human donor in good health.

The chain has TRBV2 and TRBJ1-2, with a tentative D call TRBD1 (6 bases). Germline V gene data show CDR1 as SNHLY and CDR2 as FYNNEI. Between the trimmed V and J ends, which lost 6 bases and 2 bases, there was a span of 13 bases. The CDR3 spans 14 residues. CDR3 DNA sequence: TGTGCCAGCAGGGATGACAGGCTCAACTATGGCTACACCTTC. It is translated as CASRDDRLNYGYTF. The full variable domain, with the rest looked up from reference TRBV2 and TRBJ1-2, is EPEVTQTPSHQVTQMGQEVILRCVPISNHLYFYWYRQILGQKVEFLVSFYNNEISEKSEIFDDQFSVERPDGSNFTLKIRSTKLEDSAMYFCASRDDRLNYGYTFGSGTRLTVV.

The chain has TRBV7-9 and TRBJ2-1, with D perhaps TRBD2 (6 bases). The germline CDR1 and CDR2 sequences are SEHNR and FQNEAQ (reference sequence). Trimming took 5 bases from V and 1 from J, leaving 15 bases between them. This CDR3 has 16 amino acids. Here the CDR3 reads CASSPNWGLSYNEQFF. The CDR3 DNA is TGTGCCAGCAGCCCTAACTGGGGACTTTCCTACAATGAGCAGTTCTTC.

This chain uses TRBV6-1 with TRBJ1-5, with 7 bases aligning to TRBD1. This CDR3 contains 15 residues. The germline gives CDR1 MNHNS, CDR2 SASEGT. V lost 4 bases and J lost 0; bases outside the gene matches: 3. DNA for the CDR3: TGTGCCAGCAGTGCGGGACAGAATAGCAATCAGCCCCAGCATTTT. Translated: CASSAGQNSNQPQHF.